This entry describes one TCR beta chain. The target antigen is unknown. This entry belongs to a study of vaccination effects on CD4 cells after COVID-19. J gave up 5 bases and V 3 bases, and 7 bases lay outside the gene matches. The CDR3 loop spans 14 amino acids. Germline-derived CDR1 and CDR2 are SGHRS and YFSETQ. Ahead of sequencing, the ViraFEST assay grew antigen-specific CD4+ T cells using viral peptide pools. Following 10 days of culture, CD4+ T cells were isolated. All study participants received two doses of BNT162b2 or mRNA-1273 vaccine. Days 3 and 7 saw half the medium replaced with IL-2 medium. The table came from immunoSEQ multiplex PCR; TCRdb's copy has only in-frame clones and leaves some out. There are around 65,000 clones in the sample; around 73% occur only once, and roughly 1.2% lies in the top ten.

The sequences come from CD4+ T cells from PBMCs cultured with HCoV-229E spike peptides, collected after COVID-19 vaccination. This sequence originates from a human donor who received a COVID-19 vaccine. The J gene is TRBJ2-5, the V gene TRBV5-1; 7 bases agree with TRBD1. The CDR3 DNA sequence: TGCGCCAGCAGCTACCGGACAGGCGGGGAGACCCAGTACTTC. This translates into CASSYRTGGETQYF.